This record looks at one T cell receptor (beta chain) sequence and its context. The antigen remains unidentified. This sample was included in a study of cytomegalovirus exposure and HLA in healthy donors. V was pared by 0 bases and J by 4 bases, with 15 bases between. The CDR3 contains 16 residues. Germline lookup yields CDR1 MGHRA and CDR2 YSYEKL. In nominal health when sampled, donors likely had unrecorded immune exposures nonetheless. The PCR used 60 Vbeta and 13 Jbeta primers. Produced via immunoSEQ multiplex PCR; TCRdb's table is partial and in-frame only. Here the sample spans roughly 160,000 clones, around three quarters being singletons. Study-wide points: When a later analysis compared HLA-associated TCR beta chains with equally common others, the HLA-associated chains turned out to be more clonally expanded and to have lower generation probabilities.

Material: PBMCs. This sequence originates from a man aged 30 to 39 in good health and CMV-seropositive. This rearrangement joins TRBV4-1 to TRBJ1-1, with a tentative D call TRBD1 (6 bases). The CDR3 bases are TGCGCCAGCAGCCAAGATGAGGGAGGGGGTAGCACTGAAGCTTTCTTT. Translating it yields CASSQDEGGGSTEAFF.